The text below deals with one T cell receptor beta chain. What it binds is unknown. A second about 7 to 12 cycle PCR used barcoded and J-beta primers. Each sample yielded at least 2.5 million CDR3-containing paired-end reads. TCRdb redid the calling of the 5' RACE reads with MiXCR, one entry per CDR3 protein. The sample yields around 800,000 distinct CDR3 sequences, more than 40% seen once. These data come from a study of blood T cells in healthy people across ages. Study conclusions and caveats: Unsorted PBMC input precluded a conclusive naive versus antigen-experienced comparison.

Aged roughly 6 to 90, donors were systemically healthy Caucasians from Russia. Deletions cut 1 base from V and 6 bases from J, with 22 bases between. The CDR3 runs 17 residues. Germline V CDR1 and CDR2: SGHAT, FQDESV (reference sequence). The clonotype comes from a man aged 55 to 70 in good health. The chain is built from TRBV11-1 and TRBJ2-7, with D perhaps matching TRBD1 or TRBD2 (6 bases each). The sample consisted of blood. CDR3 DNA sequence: TGTGCCAGCAGCTTAGAGAACCTCACCCCGGGGGCGGGCGAGCAGTACTTC. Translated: CASSLENLTPGAGEQYF. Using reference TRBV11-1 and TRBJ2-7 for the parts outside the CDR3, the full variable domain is EAEVAQSPRYKITEKSQAVAFWCDPISGHATLYWYRQILGQGPELLVQFQDESVVDDSQLPKDRFSAERLKGVDSTLKIQPAELGDSAMYLCASSLENLTPGAGEQYFGPGTRLTVT.